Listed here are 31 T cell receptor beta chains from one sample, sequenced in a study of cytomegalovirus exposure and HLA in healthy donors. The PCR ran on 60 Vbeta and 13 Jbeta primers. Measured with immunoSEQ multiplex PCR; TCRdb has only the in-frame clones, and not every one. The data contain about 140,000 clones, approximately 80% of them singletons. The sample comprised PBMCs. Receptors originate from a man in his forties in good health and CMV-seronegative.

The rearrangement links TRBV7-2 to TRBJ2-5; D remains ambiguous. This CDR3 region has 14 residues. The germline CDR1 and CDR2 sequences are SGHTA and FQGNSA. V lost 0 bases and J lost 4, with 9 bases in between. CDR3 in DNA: TGTGCCAGCAGCTTAGCGAACACCAGAGAGACCCAGTACTTC. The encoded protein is CASSLANTRETQYF. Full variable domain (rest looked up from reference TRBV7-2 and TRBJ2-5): GAGVSQSPSNKVTEKGKDVELRCDPISGHTALYWYRQSLGQGLEFLIYFQGNSAPDKSGLPSDRFSAERTGGSVSTLTIQRTQQEDSAVYLCASSLANTRETQYFGPGTRLLVL.

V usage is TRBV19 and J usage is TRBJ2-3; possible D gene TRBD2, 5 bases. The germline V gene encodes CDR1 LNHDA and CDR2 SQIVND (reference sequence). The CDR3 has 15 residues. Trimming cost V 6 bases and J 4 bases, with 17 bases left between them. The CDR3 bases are TGTGCCAGTAGCCCGGACCGGATCGGGGCAGATACGCAGTATTTT. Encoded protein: CASSPDRIGADTQYF.

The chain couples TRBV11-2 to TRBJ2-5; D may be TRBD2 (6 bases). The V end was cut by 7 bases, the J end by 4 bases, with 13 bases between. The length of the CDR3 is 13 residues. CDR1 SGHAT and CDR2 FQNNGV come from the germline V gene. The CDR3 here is CASTRERGETQYF. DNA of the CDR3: TGTGCCAGCACCCGGGAGAGAGGAGAGACCCAGTACTTC. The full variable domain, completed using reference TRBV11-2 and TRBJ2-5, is EAGVAQSPRYKIIEKRQSVAFWCNPISGHATLYWYQQILGQGPKLLIQFQNNGVVDDSQLPKDRFSAERLKGVDSTLKIQPAKLEDSAVYLCASTRERGETQYFGPGTRLLVL.

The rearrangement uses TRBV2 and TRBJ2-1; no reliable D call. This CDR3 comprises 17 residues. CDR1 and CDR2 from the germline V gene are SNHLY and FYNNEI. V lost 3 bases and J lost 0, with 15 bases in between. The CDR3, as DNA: TGTGCCAGCAGTGATTATATAACAAGATACTCCTACAATGAGCAGTTCTTC. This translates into CASSDYITRYSYNEQFF.

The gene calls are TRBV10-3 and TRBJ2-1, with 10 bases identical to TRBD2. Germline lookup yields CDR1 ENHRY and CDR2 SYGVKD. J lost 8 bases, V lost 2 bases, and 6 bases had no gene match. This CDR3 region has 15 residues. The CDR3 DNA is TGTGCCATCAGTGAGGGGCTAGCGGGAGATTATGAGCAGTTCTTC. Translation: CAISEGLAGDYEQFF.

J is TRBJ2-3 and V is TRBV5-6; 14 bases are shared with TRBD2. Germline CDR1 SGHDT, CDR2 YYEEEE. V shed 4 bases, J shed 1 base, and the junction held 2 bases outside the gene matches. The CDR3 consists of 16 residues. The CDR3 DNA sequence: TGTGCCAGCAGCCCGGGACTAGCGGGGGGCACAGATACGCAGTATTTT. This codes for CASSPGLAGGTDTQYF.

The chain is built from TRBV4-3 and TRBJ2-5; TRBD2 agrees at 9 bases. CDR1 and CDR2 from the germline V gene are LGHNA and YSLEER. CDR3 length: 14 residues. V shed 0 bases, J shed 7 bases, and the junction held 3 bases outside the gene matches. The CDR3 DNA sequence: TGCGCCAGCAGCCAAGATACAGCGGGGGGGACCCAGTACTTC. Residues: CASSQDTAGGTQYF.

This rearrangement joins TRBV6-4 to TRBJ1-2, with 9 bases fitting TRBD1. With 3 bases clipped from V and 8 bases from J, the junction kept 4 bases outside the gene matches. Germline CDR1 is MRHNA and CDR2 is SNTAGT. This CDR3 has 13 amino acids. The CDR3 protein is CASSDGQGTGYTF. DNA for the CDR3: TGTGCCAGCAGTGATGGACAGGGGACGGGCTACACCTTC.

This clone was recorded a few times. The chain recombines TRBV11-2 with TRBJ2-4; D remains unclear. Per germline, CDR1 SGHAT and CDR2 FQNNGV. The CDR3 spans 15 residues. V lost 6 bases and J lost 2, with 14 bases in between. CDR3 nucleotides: TGTGCCAGCAGTTTGGCGGCTGTTACCAAAAACATTCAGTACTTC. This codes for CASSLAAVTKNIQYF.

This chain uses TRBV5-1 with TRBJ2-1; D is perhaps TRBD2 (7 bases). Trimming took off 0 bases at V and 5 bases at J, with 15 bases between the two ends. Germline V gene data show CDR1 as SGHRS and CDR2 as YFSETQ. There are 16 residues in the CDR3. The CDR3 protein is CASSLVYGGRHNEQFF. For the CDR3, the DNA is TGCGCCAGCAGCTTGGTTTACGGGGGGCGGCACAATGAGCAGTTCTTC.

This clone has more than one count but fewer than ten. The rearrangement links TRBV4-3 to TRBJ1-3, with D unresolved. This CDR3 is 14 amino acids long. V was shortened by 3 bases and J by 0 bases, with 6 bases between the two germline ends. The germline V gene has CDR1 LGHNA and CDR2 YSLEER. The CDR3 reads CASSHEDSGNTIYF. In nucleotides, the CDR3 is TGCGCCAGCAGCCATGAGGACTCTGGAAACACCATATATTTT.

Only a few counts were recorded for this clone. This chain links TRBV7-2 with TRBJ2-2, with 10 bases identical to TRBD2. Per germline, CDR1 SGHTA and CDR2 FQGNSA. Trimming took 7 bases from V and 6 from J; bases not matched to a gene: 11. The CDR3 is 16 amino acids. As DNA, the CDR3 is TGTGCCAGCACCCTCCCTCTAGCGGGAGCGGCCGGGGAGCTGTTTTTT. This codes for CASTLPLAGAAGELFF.

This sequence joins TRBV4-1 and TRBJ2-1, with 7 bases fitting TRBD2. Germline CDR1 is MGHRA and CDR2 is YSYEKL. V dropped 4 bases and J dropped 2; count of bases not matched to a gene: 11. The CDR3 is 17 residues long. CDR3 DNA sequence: TGCGCCAGCAGCCTCCATGAGGGCGGGGGTGCCTACAATGAGCAGTTCTTC. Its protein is CASSLHEGGGAYNEQFF.

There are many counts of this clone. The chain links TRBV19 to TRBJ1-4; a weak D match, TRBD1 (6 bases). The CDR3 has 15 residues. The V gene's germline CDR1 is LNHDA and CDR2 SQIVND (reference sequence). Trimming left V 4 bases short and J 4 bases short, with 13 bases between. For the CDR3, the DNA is TGTGCCAGTAGTACCCAGGGGATGGATAATGAAAAACTGTTTTTT. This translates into CASSTQGMDNEKLFF.

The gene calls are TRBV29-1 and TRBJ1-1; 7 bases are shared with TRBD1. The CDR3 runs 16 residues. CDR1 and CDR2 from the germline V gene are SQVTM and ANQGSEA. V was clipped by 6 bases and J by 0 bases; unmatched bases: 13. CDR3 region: CSVDFRGDFMNTEAFF. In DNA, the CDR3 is TGCAGCGTGGACTTCAGGGGGGACTTCATGAACACTGAAGCTTTCTTT.

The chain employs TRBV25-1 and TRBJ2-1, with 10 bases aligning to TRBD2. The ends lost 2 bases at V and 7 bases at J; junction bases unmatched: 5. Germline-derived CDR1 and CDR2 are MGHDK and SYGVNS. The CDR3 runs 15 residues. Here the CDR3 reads CASSELAGAVNEQFF. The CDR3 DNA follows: TGTGCCAGCAGTGAACTAGCGGGAGCTGTGAATGAGCAGTTCTTC.

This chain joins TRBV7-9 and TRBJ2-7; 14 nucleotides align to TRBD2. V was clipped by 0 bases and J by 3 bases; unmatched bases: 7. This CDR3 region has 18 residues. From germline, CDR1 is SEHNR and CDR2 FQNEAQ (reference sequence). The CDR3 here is CASSLAGLAGVPHYEQYF. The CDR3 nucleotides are TGTGCCAGCAGCTTAGCGGGACTAGCGGGGGTGCCCCACTACGAGCAGTACTTC.

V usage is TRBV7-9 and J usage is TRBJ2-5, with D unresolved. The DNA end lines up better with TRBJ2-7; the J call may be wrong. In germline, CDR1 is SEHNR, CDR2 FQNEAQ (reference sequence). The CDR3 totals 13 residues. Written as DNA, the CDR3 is TGTGCCAGCAGCTCCGGTCGTCCCTACGAGCAGTACTTC. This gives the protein CASSSGRPYEQYF.

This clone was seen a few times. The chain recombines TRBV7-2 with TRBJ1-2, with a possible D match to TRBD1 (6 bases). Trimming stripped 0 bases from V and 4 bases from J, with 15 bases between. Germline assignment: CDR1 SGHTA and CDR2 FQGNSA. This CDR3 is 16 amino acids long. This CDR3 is CASSLALQGSSYGYTF. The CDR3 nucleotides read TGTGCCAGCAGCTTAGCTCTACAGGGATCTTCCTATGGCTACACCTTC.

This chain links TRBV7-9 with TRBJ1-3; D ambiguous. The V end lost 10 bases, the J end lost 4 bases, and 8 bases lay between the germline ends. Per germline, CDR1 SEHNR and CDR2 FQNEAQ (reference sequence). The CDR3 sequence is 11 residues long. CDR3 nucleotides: TGTGCCACCCCTTTCGGAAACACCATATATTTT. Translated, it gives CATPFGNTIYF.

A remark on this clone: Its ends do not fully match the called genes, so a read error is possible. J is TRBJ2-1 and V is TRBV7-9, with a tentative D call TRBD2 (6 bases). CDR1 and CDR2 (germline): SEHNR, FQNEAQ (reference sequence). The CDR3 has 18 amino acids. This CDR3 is CSSSGERLDYSNYNEQFF. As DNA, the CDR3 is TGTTCCAGCAGCGGCGAGAGACTAGACTATTCGAACTACAATGAGCAGTTCTTC.

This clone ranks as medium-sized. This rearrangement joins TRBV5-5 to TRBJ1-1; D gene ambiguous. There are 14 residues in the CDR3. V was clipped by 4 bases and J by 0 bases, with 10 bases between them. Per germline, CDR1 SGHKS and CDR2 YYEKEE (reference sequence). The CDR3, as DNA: TGTGCCAGCAGCCTACAGCTAATGAACACTGAAGCTTTCTTT. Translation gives CASSLQLMNTEAFF.

CDR3 loop: CASSLRAGDNPSTEQFF. CDR3 sequence (DNA): TGTGCCAGCAGTTTAAGGGCAGGGGACAATCCCTCCACCGAGCAGTTCTTC. The chain is built from TRBV27 and TRBJ2-1; maybe TRBD1 (6 bases). Deletions cut 2 bases from V and 10 bases from J, with 24 bases between. In germline, CDR1 is MNHEY, CDR2 SMNVEV (reference sequence). This CDR3 comprises 17 residues.

CDR3 sequence reads: CASSLWRTSGSGGGGTDTQYF. Written as DNA, the CDR3 is TGTGCCAGCAGTTTATGGAGGACTAGCGGGAGTGGGGGAGGAGGCACAGATACGCAGTATTTT. The V gene is TRBV27, the J gene TRBJ2-3; 13 bases line up with TRBD2. The CDR3 length is 21 residues. Germline assignment: CDR1 MNHEY and CDR2 SMNVEV (reference sequence). Trimming took 1 base from V and 1 from J; bases not matched to a gene: 14.

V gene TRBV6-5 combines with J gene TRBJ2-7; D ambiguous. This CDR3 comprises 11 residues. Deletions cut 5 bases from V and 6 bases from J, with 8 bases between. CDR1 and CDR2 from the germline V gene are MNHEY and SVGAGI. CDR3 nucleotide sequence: TGTGCCAGCAGTAGAGGCCCCGAGCAGTACTTC. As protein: CASSRGPEQYF.

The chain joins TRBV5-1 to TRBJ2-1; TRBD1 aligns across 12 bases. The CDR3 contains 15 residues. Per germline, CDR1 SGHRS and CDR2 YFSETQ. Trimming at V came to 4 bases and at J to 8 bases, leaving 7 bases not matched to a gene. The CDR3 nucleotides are TGCGCCAGCAGCATAGCCGGGACAGGGGGCGATGAGCAGTTCTTC. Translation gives CASSIAGTGGDEQFF.

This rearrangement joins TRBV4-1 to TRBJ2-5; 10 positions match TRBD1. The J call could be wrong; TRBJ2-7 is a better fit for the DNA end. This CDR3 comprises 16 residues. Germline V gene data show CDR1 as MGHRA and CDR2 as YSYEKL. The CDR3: CASSQVSGTGAYEQYF. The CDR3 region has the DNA TGCGCCAGCAGCCAAGTCTCCGGGACAGGGGCCTACGAGCAGTACTTC.

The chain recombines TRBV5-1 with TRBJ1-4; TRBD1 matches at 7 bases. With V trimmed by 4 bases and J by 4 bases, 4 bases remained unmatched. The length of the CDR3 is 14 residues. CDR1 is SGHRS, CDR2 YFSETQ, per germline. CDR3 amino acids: CASSKGQLNEKLFF. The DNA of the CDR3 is TGCGCCAGCAGCAAGGGACAGCTTAATGAAAAACTGTTTTTT.

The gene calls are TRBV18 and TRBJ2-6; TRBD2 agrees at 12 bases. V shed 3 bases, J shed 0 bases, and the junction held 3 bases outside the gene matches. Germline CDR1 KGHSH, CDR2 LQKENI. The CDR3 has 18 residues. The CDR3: CASSPASGGVSGANVLTF. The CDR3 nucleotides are TGTGCCAGCTCACCGGCTAGCGGGGGGGTCTCTGGGGCCAACGTCCTGACTTTC.

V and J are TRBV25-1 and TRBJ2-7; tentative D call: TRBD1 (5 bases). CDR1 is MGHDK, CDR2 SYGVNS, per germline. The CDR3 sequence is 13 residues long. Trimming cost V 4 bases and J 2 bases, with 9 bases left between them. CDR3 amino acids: CASSGRQTYEQYF. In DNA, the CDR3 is TGTGCCAGCAGTGGCAGACAGACCTACGAGCAGTACTTC.

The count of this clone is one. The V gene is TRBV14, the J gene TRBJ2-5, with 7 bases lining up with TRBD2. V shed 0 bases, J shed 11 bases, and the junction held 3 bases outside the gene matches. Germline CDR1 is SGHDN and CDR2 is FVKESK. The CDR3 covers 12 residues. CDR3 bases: TGTGCCAGCAGCCAAGATCGGGAGGAGCAGTACTTC. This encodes CASSQDREEQYF.